This TCR beta chain was sequenced in a study of Graves' ophthalmopathy and Graves' hyperthyroidism (dated by TCRdb to about 2018). About the full investigation: Peripheral blood was collected at initial diagnosis, prior to any treatment. To explore V-J signatures that separate ophthalmopathy from hyperthyroidism, a discovery set of about a hundred patients was enrolled, consisting of about 41 with ophthalmopathy and some 59 with stable hyperthyroidism. In total, 120 to 150 blood samples were TCR-sequenced: approximately 42 ophthalmopathy, some 80 hyperthyroidism and roughly 17 hyperthyroidism-to-ophthalmopathy patients. The study used signatures of the TCR beta repertoire to tell Graves' ophthalmopathy apart from Graves' hyperthyroidism and to predict which patients would progress to ophthalmopathy. In more than five hyperthyroidism patients, T-cell repertoires of thyroid tissue and blood were compared. The independent validation cohort included under 20 hyperthyroidism patients plus 17 patients who later progressed from hyperthyroidism to ophthalmopathy. Once sampling was done, hyperthyroidism patients were given methimazole at a starting dose of 30 mg daily, while ophthalmopathy patients were given high-dose intravenous methylprednisolone.

TCR beta CDR3 regions were amplified from RNA transcripts for repertoire sequencing. A first-round RT-PCR used HTBI primers with the Qiagen OneStep RT-PCR kit, followed by a second-round multiplex PCR, size selection and purification. Libraries were sequenced paired-end with 100 bp reads on an Illumina HiSeq2000. Under the source paper's analysis protocol: Reads were processed with SOAPnuke, discarding reads with adapters, uncalled bases, mean Phred below 15, or no exact constant-primer or identifier match. High-quality paired reads were merged with COPE v1.2.5. Each unique nucleotide sequence was treated as a clonotype, and MiTCR v1.1 was used to align the clonotypes to the IMGT TRB V, D and J references. The analysis was limited to V-J combinations with a frequency above 0.0001, which together covered 99.2% of repertoires. For each V-J combination, a TCR clonal expansion and chaos score was defined as F50 clonal expansion divided by the chaos observed in the TCRdist matrix. Features were reduced by Welch's t-statistics and random forest to roughly 14 V-J combinations, which fed a naive Bayes classifier. The Morisita-Horn index was used to measure how similar the thyroid and blood repertoires were. In-frame beta chains were kept once TCRdb had trimmed the public reads at Q25 with fastp and called clones with MiXCR. Rows with a matching CDR3 protein are joined into one entry that keeps the most common DNA and genes. The V and J calls and clone size come from TCRdb's table, not from the authors' own analysis. Present in this sample are about 740,000 distinct CDR3 sequences, 35% to 50% of which were seen just once. 44% of the sample lies in the top ten.

CDR1 and CDR2, looked up from the germline V gene, are KGHDR and SFDVKD. From V the trimming removes 4 bases and from J it removes 4 bases, while the gene matches leave 8 bases of the junction unaccounted for. From the cysteine up to the phenylalanine, the CDR3 has a length of 17 residues. The kept DNA is CDR3 alone, 51 bases in frame from the first base. Ophthalmopathy patients were characterized by moderately to severely active disease, a Clinical Activity Score of at least 3, a NOSPECS grade of at least 4, and a disease duration under 3 months. Patients were excluded if they had other autoimmune diseases, uncontrolled infections, pregnancy or lactation. Clinical symptoms, serum thyroxine, TRAb, thyroid ultrasound and orbital computed tomography were used for diagnosis. Ficoll-Paque density gradient centrifugation was used to isolate PBMCs from around 10 ml of fresh peripheral blood. Total RNA was extracted with Trizol reagent and quality-checked on an Agilent 2100 Bioanalyzer.

General study outcomes and caveats: Among expanded thyroid clonotypes with frequency above 0.001, most also showed up in blood, which suggests that blood repertoires may reflect the thyroid immune response. In validation, the model predicted ophthalmopathy progression with about 70% sensitivity and less than 80% specificity; approximately 12 predicted patients were CT-confirmed with GO in a median of around 6 months. In cross-validation, the 13-signature model distinguished ophthalmopathy from stable hyperthyroidism with about 87% sensitivity and around 81% specificity, and in the test set the corresponding values were approximately 80% and 75%. No statistical method was used to set the sample size in advance, and the investigators knew which group each participant was assigned to.

Worth noting for this clonotype: This clone's antigen is unknown. The sample holds no much larger clone one base away, and base qualities are not on file.

This receptor was obtained from an adult man with Graves' ophthalmopathy. The chain joins TRBV24-1 to TRBJ1-4, with 10 junctional bases fitting TRBD1. Sequenced input: peripheral blood. The DNA sequence is as follows: TGTGCCACCAGTGACCCAGGGACAGGGGCCCATAATGAAAAACTGTTTTTT. Its protein product is CATSDPGTGAHNEKLFF.